A selection of T cell receptor beta chains follows, all from one sample in a study of T cell repertoires in cytomegalovirus infection. TCRdb itself ran the reads through MiXCR, one entry per CDR3 protein. The sample lists hundreds of thousands of distinct CDR3 sequences; around a third were seen once. The antigens of these receptors remain unknown. The sequenced sample was cultured PBMCs, obtained from culture after CMV antigen stimulation. The receptors shown here come from a human donor in good health (CMV status not recorded). Some clones in this sample may be carry-over from other donors' samples. Both conserved end residues are part of each CDR3. The order of the fields is clone size, D gene, V gene, J gene, CDR3 protein, CDR3 DNA. D genes are given only for firm matches. Size is stated for part of the rows, as once, few or many counts, or as a class when the clone is expanded.

few	NA	TRBV5-4	TRBJ2-1	CASSLRRGYNEQFF	TGTGCCAGCAGCTTGCGGCGTGGCTACAATGAGCAGTTCTTC
NA	TRBD1	TRBV6-5	TRBJ1-3	CASSDGQGVRNTIYF	TGTGCCAGCAGTGATGGACAGGGAGTTAGAAACACCATATATTTT
NA	TRBD2	TRBV12-3/TRBV12-4	TRBJ2-5	CASSGTSGLAGSSETQYF	TGTGCCAGCAGCGGGACCTCGGGACTAGCGGGTTCTTCCGAGACCCAGTACTTC
few	NA	TRBV4-1	TRBJ2-3	CASSQDLGSQASTDTQYF	TGCGCCAGCAGCCAAGACTTAGGTAGTCAAGCTTCCACAGATACGCAGTATTTT
NA	NA	TRBV6-6	TRBJ1-2	CASSYTQGSTYGYTF	TGTGCCAGCAGTTACACCCAGGGATCGACCTATGGCTACACCTTC
NA	NA	TRBV2	TRBJ2-1	CACTSLTYNEQFF	TGTGCCTGCACGTCTCTAACCTACAATGAGCAGTTCTTC
NA	TRBD1	TRBV19	TRBJ2-5	CASSNRGYEETQYF	TGTGCCAGTAGCAACAGGGGGTACGAAGAGACCCAGTACTTC
NA	TRBD1	TRBV12-5	TRBJ1-4	CASGLVMTGSVEKLFF	TGTGCTAGTGGTTTGGTCATGACAGGGTCGGTGGAAAAACTGTTTTTT
NA	NA	TRBV6-1	TRBJ1-2	CASSVTTGTNYGYTF	TGTGCCAGCAGTGTAACGACAGGCACTAACTATGGCTACACCTTC
NA	NA	TRBV6-2/TRBV6-3	TRBJ2-1	CASSYLRVGSYNEQFF	TGTGCCAGCAGTTACCTCCGGGTTGGATCCTACAATGAGCAGTTCTTC
NA	TRBD1	TRBV28	TRBJ1-1	CASSLPPGQANTEAFF	TGTGCCAGCAGTTTACCCCCGGGACAGGCGAACACTGAAGCTTTCTTT
few	NA	TRBV7-2	TRBJ1-6	CASSLNRNQAPLHF	TGTGCCAGCAGCTTGAACAGGAATCAAGCACCCCTCCACTTT
many	NA	TRBV7-2	TRBJ2-1	CASSLISEQFF	TGTGCCAGCAGCTTGATCTCTGAGCAGTTCTTC
NA	NA	TRBV12-3/TRBV12-4	TRBJ1-1	CASSLGQWTGNTEAFF	TGTGCCAGCAGTTTGGGACAATGGACGGGGAACACTGAAGCTTTCTTT
NA	NA	TRBV20-1	TRBJ2-2	CSAEVTNGELFF	TGCAGTGCCGAAGTGACGAACGGGGAGCTGTTTTTT
NA	NA	TRBV6-6	TRBJ2-5	CASSYQGLGETQYF	TGTGCCAGCAGTTACCAGGGGCTGGGGGAGACCCAGTACTTC